This T cell receptor (beta chain) was captured in a study of PD-L1 blockade in urothelial cancer. Whole-study context: In the patient group, about 85% of the roughly 29 were males with bladder-origin urothelial cancer. Study patients had been treated with 0 to 3 previous chemotherapy regimens.

Study results and limitations: Blood clones associated with the tumor expanded more at 3 weeks in durable-benefit patients.

Germline V CDR1 and CDR2: SNHLY, FYNNEI. This CDR3 comprises 14 residues. Trimming took 5 bases from V and 4 from J, leaving 14 bases between them. Specified time point: pretreatment peripheral blood. Of note for this clone: Its antigen is not identified.

Profiling relied on immunoSEQ multiplex PCR, and the TCRdb table lists in-frame clones only, not all of them. The sample contains about 52,000 clones, 75% to 90% of which appear only once. This sample comprised PBMCs, obtained around atezolizumab (anti-PD-L1) treatment. The sequence was obtained from a man aged 50-59 years with urothelial cancer. V and J are TRBV2 and TRBJ2-5, with a weak D call TRBD1 (6 bases). The CDR3 is CASSWDIIIETQYF. The CDR3 nucleotides read TGTGCCAGCAGTTGGGACATTATCATAGAGACCCAGTACTTC.